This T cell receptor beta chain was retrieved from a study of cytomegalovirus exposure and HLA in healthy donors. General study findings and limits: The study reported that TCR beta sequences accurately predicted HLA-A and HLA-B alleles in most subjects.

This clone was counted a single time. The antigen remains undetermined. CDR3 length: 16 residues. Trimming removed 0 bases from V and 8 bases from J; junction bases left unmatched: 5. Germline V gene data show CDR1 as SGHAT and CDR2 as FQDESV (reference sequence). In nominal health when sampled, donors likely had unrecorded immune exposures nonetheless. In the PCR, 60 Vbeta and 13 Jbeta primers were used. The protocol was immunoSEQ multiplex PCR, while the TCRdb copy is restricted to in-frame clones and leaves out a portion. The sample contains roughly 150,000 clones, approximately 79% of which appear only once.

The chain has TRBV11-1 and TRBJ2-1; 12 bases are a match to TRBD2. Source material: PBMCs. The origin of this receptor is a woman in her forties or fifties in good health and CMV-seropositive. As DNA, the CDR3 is TGTGCCAGCAGCTTAGCGCTCCTAGCGGGGGGGTATGAGCAGTTCTTC. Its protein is CASSLALLAGGYEQFF.